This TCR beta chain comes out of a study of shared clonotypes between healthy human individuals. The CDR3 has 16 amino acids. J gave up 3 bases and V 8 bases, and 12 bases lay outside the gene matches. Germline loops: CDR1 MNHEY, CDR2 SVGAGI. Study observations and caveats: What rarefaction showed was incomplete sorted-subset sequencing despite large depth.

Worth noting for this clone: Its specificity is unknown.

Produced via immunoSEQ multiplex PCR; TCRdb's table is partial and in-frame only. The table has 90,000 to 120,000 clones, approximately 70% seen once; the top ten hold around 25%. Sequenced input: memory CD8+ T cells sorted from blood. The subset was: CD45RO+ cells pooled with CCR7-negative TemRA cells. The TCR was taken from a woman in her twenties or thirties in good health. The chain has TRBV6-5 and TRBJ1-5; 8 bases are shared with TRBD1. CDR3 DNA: TGTGCCAGCGGTTGGACAGGGAGGGGACACAATCAGCCCCAGCATTTT. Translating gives CASGWTGRGHNQPQHF.